The present T cell receptor (beta chain) was sequenced within a study of vaccination and CD4 T cells after COVID-19. The Oncomine TCR Beta short-read assay was what sequenced the DNA obtained from cultured CD4+ T cells. TCRdb recomputed calls from the PCR reads with MiXCR, one row per CDR3 protein. The sample holds 8,000 to 9,500 distinct CDR3 sequences, roughly 72% seen once. In the case of this clonotype: Antigen specificity is unknown.

CDR1 and CDR2 from the germline V gene are MNHEY and SVGAGI. The CDR3 extends over 14 amino acids. V was trimmed by 2 bases and J by 7 bases, leaving 14 bases between them. Regarding treatment: roughly nine-day PBMC culture with coronavirus spike peptide pools or control peptides (ViraFEST assay). The chain combines TRBV6-5 with TRBJ1-1; a possible D gene is TRBD1 (5 bases). The TCR originated in a human donor who had recovered from COVID-19. Sequencing input: CD4+ T cells from blood, cultured in vitro. The CDR3 sequence is CASSYRDGRGEAFF. The CDR3 bases are TGTGCCAGCAGTTACCGGGATGGGAGGGGTGAAGCTTTCTTT.